These 29 T cell receptor beta chains originate from one sample sequenced in a study of blood T cell repertoires in COVID-19. Assay used: immunoSEQ multiplex PCR; TCRdb lists only in-frame clones, some missing. This repertoire shows 15,000 to 20,000 clones, 85% to 95% found once; its top ten account for around 6%. The sequenced material came from peripheral blood. These receptors were collected from a human donor in a cohort sampled during active COVID-19.

The J gene is TRBJ2-3, the V gene TRBV9; 8 bases agree with TRBD2. The CDR3 sequence is 13 residues long. Germline V gene lookup returns CDR1 SGDLS and CDR2 YYNGEE. Trimming removed 0 bases from V and 10 bases from J; junction bases left unmatched: 4. In nucleotides, the CDR3 is TGTGCCAGCAGCGTAGAGGCCGGGAGGGCGCAGTATTTT. As protein: CASSVEAGRAQYF.

The CDR3 region is CASSFVLAGGPQDTQYF. The CDR3 DNA is TGTGCCAGCAGTTTTGTACTAGCGGGAGGGCCTCAAGATACGCAGTATTTT. The rearrangement uses TRBV2 and TRBJ2-3; the match to TRBD2 covers 13 bases. This CDR3 spans 17 amino acids. The J segment lost 5 bases and the V segment lost 5 bases, leaving 10 bases of the junction unmatched. Germline CDR1 and CDR2: SNHLY and FYNNEI.

This chain connects TRBV9 to TRBJ1-2, with D unresolved. The germline V gene encodes CDR1 SGDLS and CDR2 YYNGEE. CDR3 length: 15 amino acids. V shed 0 bases and J shed 4 bases, with 13 bases lying between them. CDR3 sequence (DNA): TGTGCCAGCAGCGTAGAGCTGGGAGGGATCTATGGCTACACCTTC. Protein sequence: CASSVELGGIYGYTF.

This chain uses TRBV19 with TRBJ1-1, with TRBD1 as a possible D gene (5 bases). Germline assignment: CDR1 LNHDA and CDR2 SQIVND (reference sequence). This CDR3 is built from 14 residues. The germline V and J ends were trimmed by 6 bases and 5 bases, with 16 bases remaining between them. The CDR3 loop is CASSGGGVLTEAFF. The CDR3 region has the DNA TGTGCCAGTAGCGGGGGAGGGGTATTGACTGAAGCTTTCTTT.

This clone was recorded only once. CDR3 loop: CASSGGGEGIMNTEAFF. The CDR3 DNA reads TGTGCCAGCAGCGGAGGCGGGGAGGGGATTATGAACACTGAAGCTTTCTTT. The chain is built from TRBV9 and TRBJ1-1, with a tentative D call TRBD1 (5 bases). Germline-derived CDR1 and CDR2 are SGDLS and YYNGEE. V was trimmed by 3 bases and J by 0 bases, leaving 18 bases between them. The CDR3 consists of 17 residues. Variable domain in full (rest from reference TRBV9 and TRBJ1-1): DSGVTQTPKHLITATGQRVTLRCSPRSGDLSVYWYQQSLDQGLQFLIQYYNGEERAKGNILERFSAQQFPDLHSELNLSSLELGDSALYFCASSGGGEGIMNTEAFFGQGTRLTVV.

The rearrangement joins TRBV27 to TRBJ1-5; 10 nucleotides match TRBD1. V lost 0 bases to trimming and J lost 6 bases; unmatched junction nucleotides: 2. Germline V gene data show CDR1 as MNHEY and CDR2 as SMNVEV (reference sequence). This CDR3 contains 15 residues. DNA for the CDR3: TGTGCCAGCAGTTTATCGGGGACAGGGGTTCAGCCCCAGCATTTT. The encoded protein is CASSLSGTGVQPQHF.

In its sample, this clone was seen once. The gene calls are TRBV19 and TRBJ2-4, with a weak D call TRBD2 (5 bases). The CDR3 spans 11 residues. V lost 3 bases, J lost 15 bases, and 12 bases lay in between. Per the germline V gene, CDR1 is LNHDA and CDR2 is SQIVND (reference sequence). As DNA, the CDR3 is TGTGCCAGTAGTATCTCAGGACTGCCGTACTTC. Amino acid sequence: CASSISGLPYF.

The chain carries TRBV30 and TRBJ2-7; TRBD1 agrees at 9 bases. CDR1 and CDR2 (germline): GTSNPN, SVGIG (reference sequence). The CDR3 is 14 amino acids. V shed 0 bases, J shed 6 bases, and the junction held 6 bases outside the gene matches. The CDR3 protein is CAWSVGQGMFEQYF. The CDR3 DNA follows: TGTGCCTGGAGTGTGGGACAGGGAATGTTCGAGCAGTACTTC.

The chain has TRBV19 and TRBJ2-3; unclear D gene. Germline assignment: CDR1 LNHDA and CDR2 SQIVND (reference sequence). Trimming cost V 6 bases and J 0 bases, with 13 bases left between them. CDR3 length equals 15 residues. The CDR3 spells CASSARHSSTDTQYF. The CDR3, as DNA: TGTGCCAGTAGCGCCCGACATTCTAGCACAGATACGCAGTATTTT.

This chain uses TRBV29-1 with TRBJ2-1, with D tentatively TRBD2 (6 bases). Trimming shortened V by 7 bases and J by 5 bases, and 15 bases separated the two germline ends. Germline V gene data show CDR1 as SQVTM and CDR2 as ANQGSEA. The CDR3 sequence is 13 residues long. CDR3 residues: CSEEGLSHNEQFF. The CDR3, as DNA: TGCAGCGAGGAGGGCCTGAGCCACAATGAGCAGTTCTTC.

This chain uses TRBV24-1 with TRBJ1-5; TRBD1 is a possible D gene (6 bases). The V and J ends lost 4 bases and 3 bases respectively, with 9 bases between them. The germline CDR1 and CDR2 sequences are KGHDR and SFDVKD. This CDR3 has 14 amino acids. The chain's CDR3 is CATSEGTSNQPQHF. CDR3 bases: TGTGCCACCAGTGAGGGGACATCCAATCAGCCCCAGCATTTT.

This chain connects TRBV5-1 to TRBJ2-6; D call uncertain. The CDR3 is 15 amino acids. The germline V gene encodes CDR1 SGHRS and CDR2 YFSETQ. Trimming left V 2 bases short and J 2 bases short, with 8 bases between. The CDR3 here is CASSFAVTGANVLTF. CDR3 DNA sequence: TGCGCCAGCAGCTTCGCGGTGACTGGGGCCAACGTCCTGACTTTC. Based on the CDR3 plus reference TRBV5-1 and TRBJ2-6, the full variable domain is KAGVTQTPRYLIKTRGQQVTLSCSPISGHRSVSWYQQTPGQGLQFLFEYFSETQRNKGNFPGRFSGRQFSNSRSEMNVSTLELGDSALYLCASSFAVTGANVLTFGAGSRLTVL.

The chain combines TRBV27 with TRBJ2-5; TRBD1 matches at 9 bases. CDR1 is MNHEY and CDR2 is SMNVEV in the germline V gene (reference sequence). The V gene end was trimmed by 4 bases and the J gene end by 2 bases; junction bases not matched to a gene: 2. This CDR3 is built from 14 residues. CDR3 coding DNA: TGTGCCAGCAGTTGGGGACAGGGACAAGAGACCCAGTACTTC. It codes for CASSWGQGQETQYF.

The J gene is TRBJ2-5, the V gene TRBV19, with 8 bases fitting TRBD2. The V and J ends lost 4 bases and 3 bases, in that order; junction bases with no gene match: 13. Germline V gene lookup returns CDR1 LNHDA and CDR2 SQIVND (reference sequence). The CDR3 has 17 residues. The CDR3, as DNA: TGTGCCAGTAGTACCCGACTAGCGCAACCCTACGAAGAGACCCAGTACTTC. This translates into CASSTRLAQPYEETQYF.

The chain has TRBV13 and TRBJ2-1; D is uncertain. Trimming cost V 1 base and J 9 bases, with 4 bases left between them. The CDR3 is 11 residues long. The germline V gene encodes CDR1 PRHDT and CDR2 FYEKMQ (reference sequence). The CDR3 nucleotides read TGTGCCAGCAGCTTAGTGAGTGAGCAGTTCTTC. Protein: CASSLVSEQFF.

This chain connects TRBV5-1 to TRBJ2-3; 7 nucleotides line up with TRBD2. Germline lookup yields CDR1 SGHRS and CDR2 YFSETQ. Trimming removed 1 base from V and 6 bases from J; junction bases left unmatched: 2. The length of the CDR3 is 13 residues. CDR3 sequence reads: CASSLWTRDTQYF. CDR3 nucleotides: TGCGCCAGCAGCTTGTGGACTAGGGATACGCAGTATTTT.

The rearrangement links TRBV3-1 (or the pseudogene TRBV3-2) to TRBJ1-5; D gene ambiguous. This CDR3 has 14 amino acids. V was trimmed by 4 bases and J by 1 base, leaving 8 bases between them. Germline V CDR1 and CDR2: LGHDT, YNNKEL (reference sequence). This CDR3 is CASSLGLSNQPQHF. Here the CDR3 DNA reads TGTGCCAGCAGCCTCGGACTAAGCAATCAGCCCCAGCATTTT.

The V gene is TRBV11-2, the J gene TRBJ2-5; D is possibly TRBD1 (6 bases). CDR1 SGHAT and CDR2 FQNNGV come from the germline V gene. The V end was cut by 1 base, the J end by 4 bases, with 13 bases between. The CDR3 loop spans 15 amino acids. CDR3 in amino acids: CASSLGDTALETQYF. As DNA, the CDR3 is TGTGCCAGCAGCTTAGGGGACACGGCGCTAGAGACCCAGTACTTC.

This clone occurred a few times. J is TRBJ1-5 and V is TRBV28; D unresolved. The length of the CDR3 is 11 residues. The germline V gene encodes CDR1 MDHEN and CDR2 SYDVKM. V lost 4 bases and J lost 6, with 4 bases in between. The CDR3, as DNA: TGTGCCAGCAGTTCTCTTCAGCCCCAGCATTTT. Encoded protein: CASSSLQPQHF.

The chain employs TRBV11-2 and TRBJ2-7; D perhaps matches TRBD2 (5 bases). V was trimmed by 3 bases and J by 3 bases, leaving 9 bases between them. The CDR3 sequence is 13 residues long. Germline assignment: CDR1 SGHAT and CDR2 FQNNGV. The CDR3 loop is CASSFGRDYEQYF. CDR3 DNA: TGTGCCAGCAGCTTCGGACGGGACTACGAGCAGTACTTC.

The chain joins TRBV15 to TRBJ1-5; D is uncertain. Germline V gene data show CDR1 as LNHNV and CDR2 as YYDKDF (reference sequence). The CDR3 consists of 13 residues. V lost 1 base, J lost 7 bases, and 8 bases lay in between. CDR3 loop: CATSRGEVQPQHF. The DNA of the CDR3 is TGTGCCACCAGCAGAGGAGAGGTACAGCCCCAGCATTTT.

The chain couples TRBV28 to TRBJ2-1; 13 nucleotides agree with TRBD2. This CDR3 comprises 18 residues. The J segment lost 1 base and the V segment lost 4 bases, leaving 7 bases of the junction unmatched. Germline CDR1 and CDR2: MDHEN and SYDVKM. CDR3 sequence (DNA): TGTGCCAGCAGTTCGGGGACTAGCGGGATTGGGTCCTACAATGAGCAGTTCTTC. Translating gives CASSSGTSGIGSYNEQFF.

The V gene is TRBV7-9, the J gene TRBJ2-1; TRBD2 matches at 7 bases. The length of the CDR3 is 14 residues. V was clipped by 5 bases and J by 5 bases; unmatched bases: 6. Germline CDR1 SEHNR, CDR2 FQNEAQ (reference sequence). The CDR3 DNA reads as TGTGCCAGCAGCGGCCGGGACTATCACAATGAGCAGTTCTTC. The encoded protein is CASSGRDYHNEQFF.

The chain joins TRBV24-1 to TRBJ2-2, with TRBD2 matching 11 bases. The CDR3 has 15 amino acids. Per germline, CDR1 KGHDR and CDR2 SFDVKD. V shed 8 bases, J shed 4 bases, and the junction held 5 bases outside the gene matches. The CDR3 DNA reads as TGTGCCACCAAGGCTAGCGGGAGGCCCACCGGGGAGCTGTTTTTT. Protein product: CATKASGRPTGELFF.

This sequence joins TRBV6-5 and TRBJ2-3; D might be TRBD2 (6 bases). The CDR3 spans 14 residues. Germline values: CDR1 MNHEY, CDR2 SVGAGI. V lost 7 bases to trimming and J lost 4 bases, with 15 bases between them. CDR3 coding DNA: TGTGCCAGCAAGGAGTTCGGGGAGGCAGATACGCAGTATTTT. Its protein product is CASKEFGEADTQYF.

This chain links TRBV28 with TRBJ1-2, with D perhaps matching TRBD1 (5 bases). There are 14 residues in the CDR3. The germline V gene encodes CDR1 MDHEN and CDR2 SYDVKM. Trimming took 6 bases from V and 4 from J, leaving 15 bases between them. DNA for the CDR3: TGTGCCAGCAGGGGGACCGGGGGACTCTATGGCTACACCTTC. This codes for CASRGTGGLYGYTF.

The CDR3 sequence: CASSDRGQNYGYTF. CDR3 nucleotides: TGTGCCAGCAGTGACCGGGGACAAAACTATGGCTACACCTTC. The V gene is TRBV6-1, the J gene TRBJ1-2, with a tentative D call TRBD1 (6 bases). This CDR3 has 14 amino acids. The ends were cut back, 3 bases at V and 2 bases at J, with 10 bases in the middle. In germline, CDR1 is MNHNS, CDR2 SASEGT.

The V and J genes are TRBV5-1 and TRBJ2-7; maybe TRBD1 (6 bases). The CDR3 loop spans 14 amino acids. Trimming stripped 0 bases from V and 3 bases from J, with 10 bases between. Germline CDR1 and CDR2: SGHRS and YFSETQ. CDR3 nucleotide sequence: TGCGCCAGCAGCTTGGCAGGGGCCTACTACGAGCAGTACTTC. Translating it yields CASSLAGAYYEQYF.

This clone was counted a single time. This chain uses TRBV7-9 with TRBJ2-5; 10 positions agree with TRBD2. Germline CDR1 SEHNR, CDR2 FQNEAQ (reference sequence). CDR3 length: 15 residues. V was pared by 3 bases and J by 4 bases, with 5 bases of the junction left unmatched. The CDR3 nucleotides read TGTGCCAGCAGCTTCTATAGCGGGAGGTCAGAGACCCAGTACTTC. Translation gives CASSFYSGRSETQYF.